This TCR beta chain was obtained from a study of cytomegalovirus exposure and HLA in healthy donors. The length of the CDR3 is 14 residues. CDR1 is LNHDA, CDR2 SQIVND, per germline (reference sequence). Trimming shortened V by 1 base and J by 1 base, and 4 bases separated the two germline ends. Vbeta (60) and Jbeta (13) primers were used in the PCR. Generated by immunoSEQ multiplex PCR, the TCRdb table keeps only in-frame clones and is missing some. The sample gives around 61,000 clones, more than 80% of which show up once; about 1.6% is in the top ten. Regarding the study as a whole: Prior analysis indicated that the majority of TCR beta V segments exhibited productivity approximately 87% or approximately 30% of the time. It was only CMV serostatus that was available as immune exposure information. A later examination showed that TCR association rates differed by HLA locus, with DRB1 most and HLA-C fewest.

As regards this clone: No antigen is known for it.

Despite likely unrecorded immune exposures, the donors were nominally healthy at the time of sampling. The chain couples TRBV19 to TRBJ2-2; D is undetermined. This TCR came from a man aged 30 to 45 in good health and CMV-seropositive. Sequenced material: PBMCs. The CDR3 region is CASSIAVNTGELFF. The CDR3 DNA is TGTGCCAGTAGTATAGCCGTGAACACCGGGGAGCTGTTTTTT.